This TCR beta chain was profiled in a study of T cell responses to AZD1222 COVID-19 vaccine. Points on this clone: The antigen is not known.

General observations from the study: Close to half of spike-specific TCRs reportedly recognize unmutated variant regions.

This CDR3 region has 13 residues. Germline loops: CDR1 MDHEN, CDR2 SYDVKM. V was cut by 6 bases and J by 1 base, with 9 bases left in between. TCRdb's table, derived via immunoSEQ multiplex PCR, lists solely in-frame clones and lacks some. Among over 100,000 clones, approximately 87% were seen once, and the ten largest hold around 10%. The chain recombines TRBV28 with TRBJ1-1, with unresolved D. The material sequenced was peripheral blood, taken on day 0 of AZD1222 vaccination. The clonotype comes from an adult in good health. Written as DNA, the CDR3 is TGTGCCAGCAGGTTAAAGGGGAACACTGAAGCTTTCTTT. Its protein product is CASRLKGNTEAFF. The entire variable domain, with the rest obtained from reference TRBV28 and TRBJ1-1, is as follows: DVKVTQSSRYLVKRTGEKVFLECVQDMDHENMFWYRQDPGLGLRLIYFSYDVKMKEKGDIPEGYSVSREKKERFSLILESASTNQTSMYLCASRLKGNTEAFFGQGTRLTVV.